This T cell receptor (beta chain) was profiled in a study of blood T cell repertoires in COVID-19. Assay: immunoSEQ multiplex PCR; the TCRdb copy retains only in-frame clones and omits some. This table holds under 200,000 clones, around 90% found once. The CDR3 runs 16 residues. Germline loops: CDR1 SGHRS, CDR2 YFSETQ. Trimming removed 2 bases from V and 7 bases from J; junction bases left unmatched: 7. This chain uses TRBV5-1 with TRBJ1-6; 9 positions agree with TRBD1. The sample comprised peripheral blood. The clonotype comes from a man in his fifties or sixties with COVID-19, enrolled during active disease. The CDR3 is CASSFTGGGGNSPLHF. The DNA of the CDR3 is TGCGCCAGCAGCTTCACAGGGGGCGGAGGGAATTCACCCCTCCACTTT.